Presented here are 32 T cell receptor beta chains from one specimen sequenced in a study of shared clonotypes between healthy human individuals. The assay was immunoSEQ multiplex PCR, and TCRdb's table has in-frame clones only and misses some. The sample holds more than 2,000,000 clones; approximately 93% are singletons and the top ten take 0.35% to 0.45%. The sequencing sample was made of naive CD4+ T cells from PBMCs. Subset: CD45RA+ positively selected. These receptors originate from a man aged 18 to 35 in good health. Some clones in this sample may be carry-over from other donors' samples.

As concerns this clone: Other nucleotide sequences in the sample specify the same CDR3. This chain links TRBV2 with TRBJ2-2, with D hard to call. The CDR3 is 13 residues long. In germline, CDR1 is SNHLY, CDR2 FYNNEI. V gave up 7 bases and J gave up 1 base, with 7 bases separating them. The CDR3 sequence: CASTAENTGELFF. The CDR3 bases are TGTGCCAGCACGGCCGAGAACACCGGGGAGCTGTTTTTT.

The chain uses TRBV4-2 and TRBJ2-2, with 9 bases lining up with TRBD2. Germline loops: CDR1 LGHNA, CDR2 YNFKEQ. This CDR3 region has 18 residues. Trimming cost V 4 bases and J 6 bases; bases outside gene matches: 15. In DNA form, the CDR3 reads TGTGCCAGCAGCCGGGAGACCACAGCGGGAGGATTGGCCGGGGAGCTGTTTTTT. Protein sequence: CASSRETTAGGLAGELFF.

The genes are TRBV7-3 and TRBJ2-6; D assignment may be TRBD1 or TRBD2 (5 bases each). The CDR3 loop spans 14 amino acids. The V gene's germline CDR1 is SGHTA and CDR2 FQGTGA. Trimming shortened V by 5 bases and J by 8 bases, and 13 bases separated the two germline ends. Written as DNA, the CDR3 is TGTGCCAGCAGCCCATCGGGACGGCCCAACGTCCTGACTTTC. This gives the protein CASSPSGRPNVLTF.

The V gene is TRBV27, the J gene TRBJ2-6; 9 nucleotides match TRBD1. J was trimmed by 0 bases and V by 7 bases; bases with no gene match: 10. The CDR3 totals 18 residues. The germline gives CDR1 MNHEY, CDR2 SMNVEV (reference sequence). Written as DNA, the CDR3 is TGTGCCAGCACCCTTGTGGGGACAGGGCGCTCTGGGGCCAACGTCCTGACTTTC. Amino acid sequence: CASTLVGTGRSGANVLTF.

The genes are TRBV6-4 and TRBJ1-1; D is perhaps TRBD1 (5 bases). V was pared by 4 bases and J by 7 bases, with 13 bases between. This CDR3 spans 13 amino acids. The germline gives CDR1 MRHNA, CDR2 SNTAGT. In DNA, the CDR3 is TGTGCCAGCAGTGCTCAGGGAGGGAGTGAAGCTTTCTTT. Residues: CASSAQGGSEAFF.

The rearrangement links TRBV7-9 to TRBJ1-2; D might be TRBD1 (5 bases). Per the germline V gene, CDR1 is SEHNR and CDR2 is FQNEAQ (reference sequence). The ends were cut back, 1 base at V and 5 bases at J, with 20 bases in the middle. This CDR3 contains 17 residues. DNA for the CDR3: TGTGCCAGCAGCTTAGGGTCGGCTTTCCCGGGGGATTATGGCTACACCTTC. It yields the protein CASSLGSAFPGDYGYTF.

V and J are TRBV6-5 and TRBJ2-3; no definite D call. The CDR3 is made up of 12 amino acids. Trimming left V 6 bases short and J 2 bases short, with 6 bases between. Germline V gives CDR1 MNHEY, CDR2 SVGAGI. This chain's CDR3 is CASSPATDTQYF. The DNA for the CDR3 is TGTGCCAGCAGCCCTGCCACAGATACGCAGTATTTT.

CDR3 amino acids: CASSIFRGGTDTQYF. The DNA for the CDR3 is TGTGCCAGTAGTATCTTTCGGGGGGGCACAGATACGCAGTATTTT. The J gene is TRBJ2-3, the V gene TRBV19; 7 nucleotides align to TRBD2. The germline CDR1 and CDR2 sequences are LNHDA and SQIVND (reference sequence). The CDR3 is 15 residues long. The trim removed 3 bases at V and 1 base at J, leaving 4 bases unmatched.

In the case of this clone: The same CDR3 is also encoded by other DNA sequences in this sample. The J gene is TRBJ1-4, the V gene TRBV19; D gene unclear. With 3 bases removed from V and 7 bases from J, the gap between germline ends came to 9 bases. This CDR3 region has 13 residues. Germline values: CDR1 LNHDA, CDR2 SQIVND (reference sequence). CDR3 nucleotide sequence: TGTGCCAGTAGTATTGGCAGGAGTGAAAAACTGTTTTTT. Amino acid sequence: CASSIGRSEKLFF.

The CDR3 DNA reads as TGTGCCAGCAGCAAAGGGACAGGGTCTAATGAAAAACTGTTTTTT. Residues: CASSKGTGSNEKLFF. The genes are TRBV21-1 and TRBJ1-4; the table assigns TRBD1, which was not confirmed against the DNA. TRBV21-1 is a pseudogene. This CDR3 is built from 15 residues.

The V call is TRBV5-6, the J call TRBJ2-2, with TRBD1 matching over 7 bases. V trimming: 5 bases; J trimming: 8 bases; junction bases outside the gene matches: 9. CDR3 size: 14 residues. CDR1 and CDR2 from the germline V gene are SGHDT and YYEEEE. Written as DNA, the CDR3 is TGTGCCAGCAGTTTCGACAGGGTCGCTGGGGAGCTGTTTTTT. It is translated as CASSFDRVAGELFF.

J is TRBJ1-1 and V is TRBV5-1; the match to TRBD1 covers 7 bases. Germline CDR1 is SGHRS and CDR2 is YFSETQ. This CDR3 has 15 residues. With V trimmed by 0 bases and J by 4 bases, 6 bases remained unmatched. The CDR3 DNA is TGCGCCAGCAGCTTGGGCCCCCAGGGGGGCACTGAAGCTTTCTTT. Translated: CASSLGPQGGTEAFF.

The chain uses TRBV11-3 and TRBJ2-3; 7 bases line up with TRBD1. The CDR3 spans 15 residues. The V and J ends lost 5 bases and 2 bases, in that order; junction bases with no gene match: 7. CDR1 and CDR2 from the germline V gene are SGHNT and YENEEA. CDR3 DNA sequence: TGTGCCAGCAGCACCCTCGGGACAGCCACAGATACGCAGTATTTT. Protein product: CASSTLGTATDTQYF.

The chain joins TRBV5-6 to TRBJ1-1; 12 bases line up with TRBD1. CDR3 length: 16 residues. The V segment lost 7 bases and the J segment 5 bases; nucleotides outside the gene matches: 12. Germline V gives CDR1 SGHDT, CDR2 YYEEEE. The CDR3 bases are TGTGCCAGCCGAATGTGGGGACAGGGGGCCGTGACTGAAGCTTTCTTT. This gives the protein CASRMWGQGAVTEAFF. Filled out from reference TRBV5-6 and TRBJ1-1, the complete variable domain reads DAGVTQSPTHLIKTRGQQVTLRCSPKSGHDTVSWYQQALGQGPQFIFQYYEEEERQRGNFPDRFSGHQFPNYSSELNVNALLLGDSALYLCASRMWGQGAVTEAFFGQGTRLTVV.

This chain links TRBV28 with TRBJ2-3, with D tentatively TRBD1 (5 bases). Germline assignment: CDR1 MDHEN and CDR2 SYDVKM. The CDR3 spans 15 residues. Trimming removed 1 base at V and 2 bases at J, with 10 bases between. DNA for the CDR3: TGTGCCAGCAGTTTATACAGGAGTAACACAGATACGCAGTATTTT. It yields the protein CASSLYRSNTDTQYF.

CDR3 bases: TGTGCCAGCAGGAGGGGTGGAAATGAGCAGTTCTTC. This translates into CASRRGGNEQFF. The chain employs TRBV2 and TRBJ2-1, with D perhaps being TRBD1 or TRBD2 (5 bases each). This CDR3 region has 12 residues. Trimming removed 6 bases at V and 7 bases at J, with 10 bases between. Germline-derived CDR1 and CDR2 are SNHLY and FYNNEI.

This clone has only a few counts. Additional DNA sequences in this sample encode the identical CDR3. V gene TRBV5-1 combines with J gene TRBJ2-1; 9 bases align to TRBD2. Per germline, CDR1 SGHRS and CDR2 YFSETQ. The CDR3 contains 15 residues. V trimming: 0 bases; J trimming: 5 bases; junction bases outside the gene matches: 3. CDR3 residues: CASSLGLADHNEQFF. DNA for the CDR3: TGCGCCAGCAGCTTGGGACTAGCGGACCACAATGAGCAGTTCTTC.

This clone was recorded only once. This sequence joins TRBV5-5 and TRBJ1-3; possible D gene TRBD1, 6 bases. The CDR3 runs to 16 residues. Deletions cut 2 bases from V and 0 bases from J, with 12 bases between. Per the germline V gene, CDR1 is SGHKS and CDR2 is YYEKEE (reference sequence). Here the CDR3 DNA reads TGTGCCAGCAGCTTTGGGGGCCCGAGCTCTGGAAACACCATATATTTT. Amino acid sequence: CASSFGGPSSGNTIYF.

The rearrangement links TRBV5-1 to TRBJ1-1, with TRBD1 matching 7 bases. The germline CDR1 and CDR2 sequences are SGHRS and YFSETQ. The CDR3 runs 17 residues. Trimming took 6 bases from V and 2 from J; bases not matched to a gene: 16. The CDR3 nucleotides read TGCGCCAGCACCACGACAGGGAAGGAGTCGATCAACACTGAAGCTTTCTTT. Translated, it gives CASTTTGKESINTEAFF.

The chain is built from TRBV5-4 and TRBJ1-5; tentatively, D is TRBD1 (6 bases). The CDR3 totals 15 residues. Between the trimmed V and J ends, which lost 1 base and 1 base, there was a span of 9 bases. Per germline, CDR1 SGHNT and CDR2 YYREEE (reference sequence). The DNA of the CDR3 is TGTGCCAGCAGCTTGAACGGGGGCAGCAATCAGCCCCAGCATTTT. Translated: CASSLNGGSNQPQHF.

The CDR3 is CASSLLQGVATNEKLFF. In nucleotides, the CDR3 is TGTGCCAGCAGCTTATTACAGGGTGTCGCAACTAATGAAAAACTGTTTTTT. The V gene is TRBV7-9, the J gene TRBJ1-4, with D possibly TRBD1 on 6 matching bases. Trimming removed 2 bases at V and 0 bases at J, with 13 bases between. The germline V gene has CDR1 SEHNR and CDR2 FQNEAQ (reference sequence). The CDR3 totals 17 residues.

The V call is TRBV5-4, the J call TRBJ2-3, with 10 bases that match TRBD2. With 0 bases clipped from V and 9 bases from J, the junction kept 4 bases outside the gene matches. This CDR3 spans 14 amino acids. Per germline, CDR1 SGHNT and CDR2 YYREEE (reference sequence). This chain's CDR3 is CASSLDSGRRTQYF. CDR3 DNA sequence: TGTGCCAGCAGCTTGGATAGCGGGAGGCGAACGCAGTATTTT.

This clone was counted once. This chain connects TRBV21-1 to TRBJ2-5; the table's D call, TRBD1, was not checked against the DNA. TRBV21-1 is listed as a pseudogene. This CDR3 is 16 amino acids long. The CDR3 sequence is CASSRMTQGAWETQYF. CDR3 sequence (DNA): TGTGCCAGCAGCCGGATGACACAGGGGGCTTGGGAGACCCAGTACTTC.

The rearrangement joins TRBV29-1 to TRBJ1-1, with D unclear. From germline, CDR1 is SQVTM and CDR2 ANQGSEA. The V end lost 7 bases, the J end lost 5 bases, and 14 bases lay between the germline ends. The CDR3 is 12 residues long. This CDR3 is CSAKSSGTEAFF. As DNA, the CDR3 is TGCAGCGCAAAAAGCAGTGGGACTGAAGCTTTCTTT.

The gene calls are TRBV14 and TRBJ2-7; D unclear. V shed 3 bases and J shed 7 bases, with 7 bases lying between them. The germline V gene encodes CDR1 SGHDN and CDR2 FVKESK. The CDR3 is made up of 11 amino acids. DNA of the CDR3: TGTGCCAGCAGCCACGGCCCGGAGCAGTACTTC. Translation: CASSHGPEQYF.

This chain joins TRBV19 and TRBJ1-4; D is possibly TRBD1 (5 bases). The CDR3 spans 13 residues. The germline V gene has CDR1 LNHDA and CDR2 SQIVND (reference sequence). V was trimmed by 10 bases and J by 8 bases, leaving 17 bases between them. CDR3 nucleotides: TGTGCCACCACCCCCGAAGCAGGGGAAAAACTGTTTTTT. This encodes CATTPEAGEKLFF.

This rearrangement joins TRBV5-8 to TRBJ2-3; no clear D gene. V lost 0 bases, J lost 7 bases, and 3 bases lay in between. CDR3 length: 11 amino acids. Per germline, CDR1 SGHTS and CDR2 YDEGEE. Here the CDR3 reads CASSLANTQYF. In nucleotides, the CDR3 is TGTGCCAGCAGCTTGGCGAATACGCAGTATTTT.

The gene calls are TRBV2 and TRBJ2-1, with D possibly TRBD2 on 7 matching bases. The CDR3 runs 19 residues. The germline V gene encodes CDR1 SNHLY and CDR2 FYNNEI. Trimming stripped 2 bases from V and 9 bases from J, with 29 bases between. CDR3 amino acids: CASSENLGRTVTTHPEQFF. In DNA, the CDR3 is TGTGCCAGCAGTGAAAATCTCGGGAGGACAGTTACTACCCACCCTGAGCAGTTCTTC.

The V and J genes are TRBV5-4 and TRBJ1-5; D unclear. CDR1 and CDR2 from the germline V gene are SGHNT and YYREEE (reference sequence). The CDR3 extends over 14 amino acids. Trimming left V 2 bases short and J 3 bases short, with 9 bases between. The CDR3 spells CASSFGPHNQPQHF. CDR3 DNA: TGTGCCAGCAGCTTCGGGCCACACAATCAGCCCCAGCATTTT.

This clone was seen only once. The chain links TRBV30 to TRBJ2-1, with TRBD2 matching over 9 bases. Germline V gives CDR1 GTSNPN, CDR2 SVGIG (reference sequence). The J segment lost 2 bases and the V segment lost 0 bases, leaving 8 bases of the junction unmatched. The CDR3 loop spans 17 amino acids. The CDR3: CAWSVLRGGRAYNEQFF. The CDR3 nucleotides read TGTGCCTGGAGTGTACTACGGGGCGGGAGGGCCTACAATGAGCAGTTCTTC.

The chain has TRBV7-8 and TRBJ2-1, with 13 bases fitting TRBD2. Germline trimming cut 0 bases from V and 6 bases from J; bases unmatched to any gene: 5. Germline-derived CDR1 and CDR2 are SGHVS and FQNEAQ. This CDR3 has 17 amino acids. CDR3 amino acids: CASSLARLAGGGNEQFF. CDR3 nucleotide sequence: TGTGCCAGCAGCTTAGCCCGACTAGCGGGAGGTGGCAATGAGCAGTTCTTC.

The chain couples TRBV12-5 to TRBJ2-1; D is unresolved. Per the germline V gene, CDR1 is LGHNT and CDR2 is FRNRAP. Trimming left V 1 base short and J 8 bases short, with 9 bases between. The CDR3 runs 13 residues. The CDR3 spells CASGLDGRHEQFF. The CDR3 DNA sequence: TGTGCTAGTGGTTTGGACGGAAGGCATGAGCAGTTCTTC.